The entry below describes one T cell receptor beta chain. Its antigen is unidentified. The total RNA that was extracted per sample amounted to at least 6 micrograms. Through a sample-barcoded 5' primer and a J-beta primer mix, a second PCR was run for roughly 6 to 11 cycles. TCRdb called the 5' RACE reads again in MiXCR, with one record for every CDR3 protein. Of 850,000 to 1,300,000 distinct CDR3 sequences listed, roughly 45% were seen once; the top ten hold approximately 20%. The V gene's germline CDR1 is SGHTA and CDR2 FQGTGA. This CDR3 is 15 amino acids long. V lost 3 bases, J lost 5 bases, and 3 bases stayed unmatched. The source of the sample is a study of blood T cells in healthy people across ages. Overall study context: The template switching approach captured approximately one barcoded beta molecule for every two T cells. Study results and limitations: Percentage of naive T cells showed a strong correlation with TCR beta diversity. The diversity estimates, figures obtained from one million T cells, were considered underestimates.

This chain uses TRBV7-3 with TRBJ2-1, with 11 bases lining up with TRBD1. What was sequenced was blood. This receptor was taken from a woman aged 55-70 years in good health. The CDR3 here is CASSFGTGGNNEQFF. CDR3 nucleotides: TGTGCCAGCAGCTTCGGGACAGGGGGTAACAATGAGCAGTTCTTC.